What follows is one T cell receptor (beta chain) and its context. MiXCR, applied by TCRdb to the PCR reads, yields one record per CDR3 protein. The table includes approximately 500,000 distinct CDR3 sequences, 20% to 25% detected once. Germline CDR1 and CDR2: LGHDT and YNNKEL (reference sequence). The ends lost 3 bases at V and 6 bases at J; junction bases unmatched: 6. This CDR3 comprises 14 residues. The data belong to a study of molecular identifiers for immune sequencing clone quantification. The V and J genes are TRBV3-1 and TRBJ2-7, with TRBD1 matching 9 bases. This TCR was recovered from a human donor in good health. Some libraries in this study had Jurkat cell RNA spiked in. Material for sequencing was naive CD8+ T cells from blood, with Jurkat cell RNA spiked in. Subset indicated: FACS-sorted CD8+CD4-CCR7+CD45RA+ naive T cells. In DNA, the CDR3 is TGTGCCAGCAGCCAGGGGGGACAGGGTGGCGAGCAGTACTTC. As protein: CASSQGGQGGEQYF.